This is a list of T cell receptor beta chains from one sample in a study of PD-1 blockade in mismatch repair-deficient tumors. Some clones are missing from TCRdb's copy, which holds only in-frame ones; the method was immunoSEQ multiplex PCR. The sample holds under 150,000 clones, around 86% seen once. Sequencing was performed on peripheral blood, taken 44 weeks after starting pembrolizumab. Source of these receptors: an adult with mismatch repair-deficient cancer. Each CDR3 is given without its conserved first and last residue. Size is stated for part of the rows, as once, few or many counts, or as a class when the clone is expanded.

V gene	clone size	CDR3 protein
TRBV19	-	ASTPGPYGYT
TRBV30	-	AWSRRDTGELF
TRBV5-6	-	ASSPEYEQY
TRBV10-3	-	AISESGAGANVLT
TRBV10-2	once	ASSVQGLNTGELF
TRBV5-1	-	ASSFLGTSNTEAF
TRBV7-2	-	ASSHRGPAGELF
TRBV27	-	ASRRTGQETQY
TRBV19	-	ASRDPYMASDTGELF
TRBV13	-	ASSLQSPGTQY
TRBV15	-	ATSAGVNTEAF
TRBV6-5	-	ASKPGTGGWYEQY
TRBV15	-	ATSRDLGTGYGYT
TRBV10-3	-	AISRAGEDEQF
TRBV15	-	ATGRLAGEGEQF
TRBV28	-	ASSLLQGLEETQY
TRBV10-2	few	ASTVGARDKQY
TRBV12-5	few	ASGFRDPLGGLFGHYNEQF
TRBV7-6	-	ASSKNDGVLYEQY
TRBV30	-	AWSVRPGGGGELF
TRBV6-5	-	ASSYPLVGGEQF
TRBV5-6	-	ASSLEPYTTGNTIY
TRBV27	-	ASSNRRDRDHGQPQH
TRBV20-1	-	SALVGDTQY
TRBV5-4	-	ASRPATSGTDTQY
TRBV28	once	ATRGQVVPYEQY
TRBV18	-	ASSQGLNEAF
TRBV7-9	once	ASSLPGARETQY
TRBV11-2	-	ASSLEGRTDYEQY
TRBV7-9	-	ASGGLNGYEQF
TRBV7-2	-	ASSLRSGSDTDTQY
TRBV19	-	ASSIRSSASGGDTDTQY
TRBV6-1	-	ASLTSLSSHEQY
TRBV29-1	-	SVAGPSTDTQY
TRBV5-8	few	ASSPSSYEQY
TRBV4-3	-	ASSQDQFAGSYEQY
TRBV7-9	-	ASSFSPTTEEQF
TRBV4-1	-	ASSQASGRAYNEQF
TRBV27	-	ASSTTGGSNTEAF
TRBV9	-	ASKNLPSTDTQY